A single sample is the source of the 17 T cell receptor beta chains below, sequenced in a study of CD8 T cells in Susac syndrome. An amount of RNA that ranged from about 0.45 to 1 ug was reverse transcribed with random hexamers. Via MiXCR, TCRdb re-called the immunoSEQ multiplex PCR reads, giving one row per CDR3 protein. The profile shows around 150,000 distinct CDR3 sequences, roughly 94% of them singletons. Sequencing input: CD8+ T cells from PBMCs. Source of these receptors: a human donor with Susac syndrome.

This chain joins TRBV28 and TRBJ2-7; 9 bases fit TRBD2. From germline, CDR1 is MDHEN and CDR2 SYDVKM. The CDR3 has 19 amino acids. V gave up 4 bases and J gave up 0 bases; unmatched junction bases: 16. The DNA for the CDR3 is TGTGCCAGCAGTTCGATCCGGACTAGCGCCTCTCTTAGCTCCTACGAGCAGTACTTC. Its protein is CASSSIRTSASLSSYEQYF.

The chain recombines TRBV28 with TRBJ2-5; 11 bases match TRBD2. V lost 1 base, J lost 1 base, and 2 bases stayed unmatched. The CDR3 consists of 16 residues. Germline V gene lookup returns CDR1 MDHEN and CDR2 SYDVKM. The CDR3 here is CASSLYLAGGQETQYF. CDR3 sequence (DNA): TGTGCCAGCAGTTTATACCTAGCGGGAGGCCAAGAGACCCAGTACTTC. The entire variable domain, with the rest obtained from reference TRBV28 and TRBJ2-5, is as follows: DVKVTQSSRYLVKRTGEKVFLECVQDMDHENMFWYRQDPGLGLRLIYFSYDVKMKEKGDIPEGYSVSREKKERFSLILESASTNQTSMYLCASSLYLAGGQETQYFGPGTRLLVL.

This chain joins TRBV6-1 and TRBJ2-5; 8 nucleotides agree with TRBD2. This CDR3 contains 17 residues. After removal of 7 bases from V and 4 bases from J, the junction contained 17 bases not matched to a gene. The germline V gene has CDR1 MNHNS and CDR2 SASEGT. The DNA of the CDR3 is TGTGCCAGCAACACAAACCCGCTAGCGGGCCGGGGAGAGACCCAGTACTTC. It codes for CASNTNPLAGRGETQYF.

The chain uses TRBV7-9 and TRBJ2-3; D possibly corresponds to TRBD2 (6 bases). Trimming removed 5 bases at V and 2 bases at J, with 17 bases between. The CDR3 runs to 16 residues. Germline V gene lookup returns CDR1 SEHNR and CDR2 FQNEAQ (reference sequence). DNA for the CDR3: TGTGCCAGCAGCCGGGCGGGGACCCACATCACAGATACGCAGTATTTT. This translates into CASSRAGTHITDTQYF.

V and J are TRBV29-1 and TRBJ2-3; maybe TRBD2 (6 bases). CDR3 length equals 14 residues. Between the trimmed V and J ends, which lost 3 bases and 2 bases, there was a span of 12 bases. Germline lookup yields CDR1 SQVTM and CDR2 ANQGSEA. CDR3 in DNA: TGCAGCGTTGAGGAGGGAGGTAACACAGATACGCAGTATTTT. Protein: CSVEEGGNTDTQYF.

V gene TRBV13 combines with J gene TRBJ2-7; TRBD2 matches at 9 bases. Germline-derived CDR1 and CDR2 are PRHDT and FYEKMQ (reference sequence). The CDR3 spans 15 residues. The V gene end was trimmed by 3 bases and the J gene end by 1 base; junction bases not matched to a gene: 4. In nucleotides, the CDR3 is TGTGCCAGCAGCTTCGAGCTAGCGGGGTCCTACGAGCAGTACTTC. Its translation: CASSFELAGSYEQYF.

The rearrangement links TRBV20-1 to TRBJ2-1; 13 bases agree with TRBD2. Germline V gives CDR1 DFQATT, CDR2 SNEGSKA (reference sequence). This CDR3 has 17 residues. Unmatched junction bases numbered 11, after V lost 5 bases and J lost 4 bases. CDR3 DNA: TGCAGTGCTGAAGGACTAGCGGGAGATTTGGGTTACAATGAGCAGTTCTTC. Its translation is CSAEGLAGDLGYNEQFF.

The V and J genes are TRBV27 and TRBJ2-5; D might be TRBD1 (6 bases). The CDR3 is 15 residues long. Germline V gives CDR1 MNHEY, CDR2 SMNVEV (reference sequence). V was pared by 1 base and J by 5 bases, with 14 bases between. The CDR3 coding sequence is TGTGCCAGCAGTTTATTCCCAGGGGTGGGGGAGACCCAGTACTTC. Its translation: CASSLFPGVGETQYF.

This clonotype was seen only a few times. The CDR3 DNA sequence: TGCGCCAGCAGCCAAGAGATTGGGACAGGGAGGAGCGAGCAGTACTTC. Protein: CASSQEIGTGRSEQYF. The gene calls are TRBV4-1 and TRBJ2-7; 9 bases agree with TRBD1. The CDR3 length is 16 residues. Looked up from germline, CDR1 is MGHRA and CDR2 is YSYEKL. The J segment lost 6 bases and the V segment lost 0 bases, leaving 9 bases of the junction unmatched.

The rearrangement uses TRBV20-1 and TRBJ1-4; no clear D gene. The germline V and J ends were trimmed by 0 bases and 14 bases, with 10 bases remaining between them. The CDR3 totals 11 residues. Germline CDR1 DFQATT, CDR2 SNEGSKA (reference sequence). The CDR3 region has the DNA TGCAGTGCTAGAGATTCGGGTGGGCTGTTTTTT. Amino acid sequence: CSARDSGGLFF.

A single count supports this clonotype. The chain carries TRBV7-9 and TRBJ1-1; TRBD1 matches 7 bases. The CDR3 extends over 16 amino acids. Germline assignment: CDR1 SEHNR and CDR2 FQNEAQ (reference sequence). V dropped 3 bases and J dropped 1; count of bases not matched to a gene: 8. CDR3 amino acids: CASSFPLGTANTEAFF. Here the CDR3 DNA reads TGTGCCAGCAGCTTCCCCCTCGGGACAGCGAACACTGAAGCTTTCTTT.

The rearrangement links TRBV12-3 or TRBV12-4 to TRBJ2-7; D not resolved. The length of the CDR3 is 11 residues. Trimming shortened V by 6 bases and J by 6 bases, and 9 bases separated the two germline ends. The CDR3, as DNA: TGTGCCAGCAGCCAGTGGGGCGAGCAGTACTTC. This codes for CASSQWGEQYF.

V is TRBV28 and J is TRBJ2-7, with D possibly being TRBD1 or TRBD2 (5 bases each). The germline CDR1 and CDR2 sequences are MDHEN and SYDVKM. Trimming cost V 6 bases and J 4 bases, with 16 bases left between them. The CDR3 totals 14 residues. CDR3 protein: CASRPSGTSYEQYF. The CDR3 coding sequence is TGTGCCAGCAGGCCTTCAGGGACCTCGTACGAGCAGTACTTC. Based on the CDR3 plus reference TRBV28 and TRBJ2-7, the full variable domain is DVKVTQSSRYLVKRTGEKVFLECVQDMDHENMFWYRQDPGLGLRLIYFSYDVKMKEKGDIPEGYSVSREKKERFSLILESASTNQTSMYLCASRPSGTSYEQYFGPGTRLTVT.

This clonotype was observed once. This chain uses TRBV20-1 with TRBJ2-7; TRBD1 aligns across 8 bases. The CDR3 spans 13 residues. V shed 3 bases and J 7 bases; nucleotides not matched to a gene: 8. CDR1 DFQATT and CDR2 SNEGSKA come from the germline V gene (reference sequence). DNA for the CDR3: TGCAGTGCTAGCCGCCAGGGGGCGAGGGAGCAGTACTTC. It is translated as CSASRQGAREQYF.

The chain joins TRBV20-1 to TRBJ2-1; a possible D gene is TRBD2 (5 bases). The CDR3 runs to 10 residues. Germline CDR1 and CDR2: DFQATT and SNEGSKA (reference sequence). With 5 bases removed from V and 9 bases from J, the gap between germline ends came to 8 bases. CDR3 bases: TGCAGTGCTGCACTAGGTGAGCAGTTCTTC. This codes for CSAALGEQFF.

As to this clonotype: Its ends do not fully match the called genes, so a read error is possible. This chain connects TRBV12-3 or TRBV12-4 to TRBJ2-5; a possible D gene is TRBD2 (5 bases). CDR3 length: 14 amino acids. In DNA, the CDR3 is TGTGCCAGCAGCCTCGACGTCACGGAGGAGACCCAGTGCTTC. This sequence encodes CASSLDVTEETQCF.

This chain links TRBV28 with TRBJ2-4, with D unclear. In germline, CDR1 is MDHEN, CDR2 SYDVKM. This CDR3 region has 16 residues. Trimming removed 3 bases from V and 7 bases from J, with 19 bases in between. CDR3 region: CASSFHARLGTNIQYF. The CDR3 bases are TGTGCCAGCAGTTTCCACGCCCGCCTAGGTACGAACATTCAGTACTTC.